These 21 T cell receptor beta chains were sequenced from one sample in a study of neurological immune-mediated disorders. In TCRdb, the 5' RACE reads were re-called with MiXCR into one record per CDR3 protein. The data hold about 74,000 distinct CDR3 sequences, with less than 5.5% observed a single time. Input material: PBMCs. The receptors were sampled from a man between 18 and 29 years old with multiple sclerosis.

In this sample, this clonotype turned up a few times. A read error may explain this, as a much larger clone is one base away. The chain uses TRBV3-1 and TRBJ1-5, with unresolved D. The CDR3 covers 13 residues. The germline V gene has CDR1 LGHDT and CDR2 YNNKEL (reference sequence). CDR3 nucleotide sequence: TGTGCCAGCAGCCAAGGTTGGGATCAGCCCCAGAATTTT. It specifies CASSQGWDQPQNF.

In its sample, this clonotype was seen many times. The chain joins TRBV6-1 to TRBJ2-1; D unresolved. Trimming removed 4 bases from V and 10 bases from J, with 11 bases in between. From germline, CDR1 is MNHNS and CDR2 SASEGT. This CDR3 has 12 residues. This CDR3 reads CASSGSRPEQFF. DNA of the CDR3: TGTGCCAGCAGTGGATCTCGGCCAGAGCAGTTCTTC.

Many counts were recorded for this clonotype. The V gene is TRBV6-5, the J gene TRBJ2-5, with unresolved D. V was clipped by 0 bases and J by 4 bases, with 12 bases between them. The CDR3 totals 15 residues. Germline CDR1 is MNHEY and CDR2 is SVGAGI. CDR3 loop: CASSYSRLVPETQYF. CDR3 DNA: TGTGCCAGCAGTTACTCGCGGCTGGTCCCAGAGACCCAGTACTTC.

This clonotype was recorded many times. In DNA, the CDR3 is TGTGCCAGCAGCCCCACGCCACAAGAGACCCAGTACTTC. Amino acid sequence: CASSPTPQETQYF. The rearrangement joins TRBV9 to TRBJ2-5; D ambiguous. Germline CDR1 SGDLS, CDR2 YYNGEE. The V end was cut by 4 bases, the J end by 2 bases, with 9 bases between. The CDR3 has 13 amino acids.

This clonotype was seen many times. Relative to the germline gene, one junction end is altered; a read error may explain this. The rearrangement joins TRBV6-2 or TRBV6-3 to TRBJ1-6; maybe TRBD1 (5 bases). Germline V gene data show CDR1 as MNHEY and CDR2 as SVGEGT. This CDR3 comprises 16 residues. In DNA, the CDR3 is TGTGCCAGCAGTTCCACCAAAGGGGAAGGAGCGTCACCCCTCAACTTT. This sequence encodes CASSSTKGEGASPLNF.

This clonotype was recorded many times. The chain couples TRBV20-1 to TRBJ2-1; 7 positions agree with TRBD2. CDR3 length: 15 amino acids. Trimming removed 0 bases from V and 4 bases from J; junction bases left unmatched: 6. CDR1 DFQATT and CDR2 SNEGSKA come from the germline V gene (reference sequence). The CDR3 reads CSARDLSGKYNEQFF. CDR3 DNA: TGCAGTGCTAGAGATCTAAGCGGGAAATACAATGAGCAGTTCTTC.

This clonotype was recorded many times. The genes are TRBV9 and TRBJ1-6, with TRBD1 matching 7 bases. V lost 7 bases and J lost 8; bases outside the gene matches: 9. The CDR3 contains 14 residues. The germline V gene encodes CDR1 SGDLS and CDR2 YYNGEE. Here the CDR3 DNA reads TGTGCCAGCTCCCATCGGGACAGCCATTCACCCCTCCACTTT. It translates to CASSHRDSHSPLHF. Using reference TRBV9 and TRBJ1-6 for the parts outside the CDR3, the full variable domain is DSGVTQTPKHLITATGQRVTLRCSPRSGDLSVYWYQQSLDQGLQFLIQYYNGEERAKGNILERFSAQQFPDLHSELNLSSLELGDSALYFCASSHRDSHSPLHFGNGTRLTVT.

There are a few counts of this clonotype. CDR3 sequence reads: CSALREFDTEAFF. For the CDR3, the DNA is TGCAGTGCCCTCCGGGAATTCGATACTGAAGCTTTCTTT. The chain couples TRBV20-1 to TRBJ1-1; D unclear. Germline loops: CDR1 DFQATT, CDR2 SNEGSKA (reference sequence). The CDR3 sequence is 13 residues long. Deletions cut 6 bases from V and 5 bases from J, with 16 bases between.

This clonotype was observed many times. The V gene is TRBV9, the J gene TRBJ2-1; possible D gene TRBD2, 6 bases. The germline V and J ends were trimmed by 0 bases and 5 bases, with 9 bases remaining between them. Germline CDR1 is SGDLS and CDR2 is YYNGEE. The CDR3 is 14 amino acids. CDR3 DNA sequence: TGTGCCAGCAGCGTAGACGGGGGAAACAATGAGCAGTTCTTC. Protein: CASSVDGGNNEQFF.

Worth noting for this clonotype: A single base separates this from a much larger clone, so it may be a read error. This chain connects TRBV7-2 to TRBJ2-3; D might be TRBD1 or TRBD2, each matching 5 bases. The length of the CDR3 is 12 residues. The germline V gene has CDR1 SGHTA and CDR2 FQGNSA. The ends were cut back, 5 bases at V and 7 bases at J, with 10 bases in the middle. The CDR3 coding sequence is TGTGCCAGCAGCAGCAGGGAGAATACGCAGTATTTT. This sequence encodes CASSSRENTQYF. Full variable domain (remainder filled in from reference TRBV7-2 and TRBJ2-3): GAGVSQSPSNKVTEKGKDVELRCDPISGHTALYWYRQSLGQGLEFLIYFQGNSAPDKSGLPSDRFSAERTGGSVSTLTIQRTQQEDSAVYLCASSSRENTQYFGPGTRLTVL.

The table lists this clonotype with many counts. CDR3 DNA: TGCAGTGCTATGGACCAGCGGGGGGGCAATGAGCAGTTCTTC. Amino acids: CSAMDQRGGNEQFF. The V gene is TRBV20-1, the J gene TRBJ2-1; 10 bases agree with TRBD2. V was pared by 4 bases and J by 6 bases, with 6 bases of the junction left unmatched. CDR1 DFQATT and CDR2 SNEGSKA come from the germline V gene (reference sequence). The CDR3 extends over 14 amino acids.

This clonotype was counted many times. The rearrangement joins TRBV2 to TRBJ1-2, with TRBD1 matching over 7 bases. Germline V gene sequence: CDR1 SNHLY, CDR2 FYNNEI. This CDR3 region has 15 residues. V gave up 2 bases and J gave up 1 base; unmatched junction bases: 4. The CDR3 DNA follows: TGTGCCAGCAGTGAAAGGGACAGCCTTAACTATGGCTACACCTTC. Amino acid sequence: CASSERDSLNYGYTF.

This clonotype was recorded many times. This chain uses TRBV7-2 with TRBJ2-1; tentatively, D is TRBD2 (5 bases). The CDR3 covers 12 residues. CDR1 SGHTA and CDR2 FQGNSA come from the germline V gene. The ends were cut back, 5 bases at V and 9 bases at J, with 11 bases in the middle. Written as DNA, the CDR3 is TGTGCCAGCAGCGCCCTAGCAGGTGAGCAGTTCTTC. Residues: CASSALAGEQFF.

In its sample, this clonotype was seen many times. In DNA, the CDR3 is TGCAGTGCTAGCCCTCCGGGGGGCCTCACAGATACGCAGTATTTT. It translates to CSASPPGGLTDTQYF. J is TRBJ2-3 and V is TRBV20-1, with D possibly matching TRBD2 (7 bases). V lost 3 bases and J 2 bases, leaving 15 bases between the germline ends. Germline CDR1 and CDR2: DFQATT and SNEGSKA (reference sequence). The CDR3 runs to 15 residues.

This clonotype was seen at least ten times. The chain carries TRBV20-1 and TRBJ2-1; 15 bases line up with TRBD2. The length of the CDR3 is 15 residues. Losses at the gene ends were 6 bases for V and 7 bases for J; bases not matched to a gene: 7. Looked up from germline, CDR1 is DFQATT and CDR2 is SNEGSKA (reference sequence). The CDR3 DNA reads as TGCAGTGCAAACGGACTAGCGGGGGGGCCTAATGAGCAGTTCTTC. As protein: CSANGLAGGPNEQFF.

The table lists this clonotype with many counts. The chain employs TRBV5-5 and TRBJ2-2, with D perhaps TRBD2 (5 bases). The CDR3 loop spans 14 amino acids. Germline CDR1 SGHKS, CDR2 YYEKEE (reference sequence). The V end lost 0 bases, the J end lost 6 bases, and 9 bases lay between the germline ends. For the CDR3, the DNA is TGTGCCAGCAGCTTGGCGGGATTCGCCGGGGAGCTGTTTTTT. It is translated as CASSLAGFAGELFF.

This clonotype was counted at least ten times. The chain combines TRBV6-6 with TRBJ1-6; unclear D gene. Germline CDR1 reads MNHNY; CDR2 reads SVGAGI (reference sequence). The ends were cut back, 0 bases at V and 6 bases at J, with 9 bases in the middle. This CDR3 has 15 residues. The CDR3 protein is CASSYSVNINSPLHF. CDR3 coding DNA: TGTGCCAGCAGTTACTCCGTGAATATTAATTCACCCCTCCACTTT.

This clonotype was counted many times. The final CDR3 position lacks the conserved phenylalanine or tryptophan, pointing to a likely read error. The DNA is left out, because the CDR3 cannot be placed on it with certainty; the CDR3 is given as TCRdb lists it. The chain has TRBV10-3 and TRBJ1-2; the table's D call TRBD1 went unverified against the DNA. The CDR3 region is 9 residues in length, termini included. CDR1 is ENHRY, CDR2 SYGVKD, per germline. The CDR3 loop is CAISGRDPG.

This clonotype was counted ten times or more. The V call is TRBV28, the J call TRBJ2-7, with TRBD1 identical over 7 bases. Germline V gene sequence: CDR1 MDHEN, CDR2 SYDVKM. The CDR3 totals 17 residues. Trimming removed 2 bases from V and 0 bases from J; junction bases left unmatched: 10. This chain's CDR3 is CASSLPTGTEFSYEQYF. The CDR3 DNA reads TGTGCCAGCAGTTTACCTACCGGGACAGAATTCTCCTACGAGCAGTACTTC.

This clonotype was recorded at least ten times. The junction differs from germline at one of its ends, possibly a read error. The CDR3 loop is CASSLLGAQNF. The CDR3 bases are TGTGCCAGCAGCCTTTTGGGGGCCCAGAATTTT. The chain joins TRBV28 to TRBJ1-5; TRBD1 might be the D (6 bases). There are 11 residues in the CDR3. Germline-derived CDR1 and CDR2 are MDHEN and SYDVKM.

This clonotype was observed at least ten times. The chain carries TRBV6-5 and TRBJ2-2, with D tentatively TRBD2 (7 bases). Germline V gives CDR1 MNHEY, CDR2 SVGAGI. The CDR3 spans 16 residues. The V end lost 6 bases, the J end lost 4 bases, and 18 bases lay between the germline ends. CDR3 nucleotides: TGTGCCAGCAGCGGGGGGCCGGGGTCCGGCACCGGGGAGCTGTTTTTT. This translates into CASSGGPGSGTGELFF.